These 18 T cell receptor beta chains originate from one sample sequenced in a study of CD8 T cells in Susac syndrome (dated 2019 in TCRdb). Library preparation employed the immunoSEQ multiplex PCR assay. RNA was extracted using the RNeasy kit, and about 0.5 to 1 ug of the RNA was reverse transcribed with random hexamers. Through fastp at Q25 and MiXCR, TCRdb rebuilt clones from the public reads, retaining in-frame beta chains. All rows with the same CDR3 protein become a single entry with the most common DNA and genes. The sample table shows 150,000 or so distinct CDR3 sequences, and about 95% are seen once. The ten most abundant clones make up 0.15% to 0.2% of the sample. The source material was CD4+ T cells from PBMCs. Receptors originate from a human donor with Susac syndrome.

The chain has TRBV19 and TRBJ1-5; maybe TRBD1 (6 bases). This CDR3 comprises 13 residues. CDR1 is LNHDA, CDR2 SQIVND, per germline (reference sequence). Trimming shortened V by 7 bases and J by 7 bases, and 14 bases separated the two germline ends. The CDR3 DNA reads as TGTGCCAGTAAGGGGGGACTTCGACAGCCCCAGCATTTT. Protein product: CASKGGLRQPQHF. Full variable domain (rest looked up from reference TRBV19 and TRBJ1-5): DGGITQSPKYLFRKEGQNVTLSCEQNLNHDAMYWYRQDPGQGLRLIYYSQIVNDFQKGDIAEGYSVSREKKESFPLTVTSAQKNPTAFYLCASKGGLRQPQHFGDGTRLSIL.

V is TRBV5-1 and J is TRBJ1-6, with 7 bases fitting TRBD1. The V segment lost 4 bases and the J segment 10 bases; nucleotides outside the gene matches: 14. The CDR3 has 16 residues. Germline assignment: CDR1 SGHRS and CDR2 YFSETQ. CDR3 amino acids: CASSREGTVSGSPLHF. The CDR3 nucleotides are TGCGCCAGCAGCCGAGAGGGGACAGTCTCTGGGTCACCCCTCCACTTT.

The rearrangement joins TRBV5-4 to TRBJ2-2; perhaps TRBD1 as D (5 bases). Germline V lookup: CDR1 SGHNT, CDR2 YYREEE (reference sequence). The CDR3 consists of 14 residues. Trimming left V 4 bases short and J 0 bases short, with 7 bases between. CDR3 protein: CASSRQTNTGELFF. For the CDR3, the DNA is TGTGCCAGCAGCCGACAGACGAACACCGGGGAGCTGTTTTTT.

The gene calls are TRBV12-5 and TRBJ1-2; no firm D call. Germline CDR1 is LGHNT and CDR2 is FRNRAP. The V end lost 2 bases, the J end lost 0 bases, and 4 bases lay between the germline ends. CDR3 length: 13 amino acids. The CDR3 here is CASGLSSNYGYTF. In DNA form, the CDR3 reads TGTGCTAGTGGTTTGAGCTCTAACTATGGCTACACCTTC.

This chain uses TRBV20-1 with TRBJ1-5, with 10 nucleotides matching TRBD1. The ends lost 3 bases at V and 6 bases at J; junction bases unmatched: 8. The CDR3 covers 15 residues. The germline gives CDR1 DFQATT, CDR2 SNEGSKA (reference sequence). CDR3 protein: CSASLGQGGIQPQHF. DNA of the CDR3: TGCAGTGCTAGCCTTGGACAGGGGGGAATTCAGCCCCAGCATTTT.

The V gene is TRBV5-1, the J gene TRBJ1-1, with a possible D match to TRBD1 (6 bases). The CDR3 spans 15 residues. V was pared by 3 bases and J by 1 base, with 13 bases between. The V gene's germline CDR1 is SGHRS and CDR2 YFSETQ. In DNA form, the CDR3 reads TGCGCCAGCAGCTCACAGGGCGGTGGGAACACTGAAGCTTTCTTT. Protein product: CASSSQGGGNTEAFF.

The J gene is TRBJ1-5, the V gene TRBV10-3; D is perhaps TRBD1 (5 bases). V shed 4 bases and J shed 7 bases, with 11 bases lying between them. The CDR3 has 13 residues. Germline V gene data show CDR1 as ENHRY and CDR2 as SYGVKD. The CDR3 sequence: CAISGGLGQPQHF. The CDR3 nucleotides read TGTGCCATCAGTGGGGGCCTCGGGCAGCCCCAGCATTTT.

This sequence joins TRBV5-1 and TRBJ2-5, with TRBD1 matching 9 bases. CDR1 SGHRS and CDR2 YFSETQ come from the germline V gene. CDR3 length: 13 residues. V trimming: 1 base; J trimming: 8 bases; junction bases outside the gene matches: 3. This CDR3 is CASSLTTGGTQYF. In nucleotides, the CDR3 is TGCGCCAGCAGCTTGACGACAGGGGGAACCCAGTACTTC.

The DNA of the CDR3 is TGCAGTGTCCCCGGGAGGAGCAATGAGCAGTTCTTC. As protein: CSVPGRSNEQFF. J is TRBJ2-1 and V is TRBV20-1, with 7 bases that match TRBD2. This CDR3 has 12 amino acids. J gave up 6 bases and V 7 bases, and 6 bases lay outside the gene matches. Germline V gene data show CDR1 as DFQATT and CDR2 as SNEGSKA (reference sequence).

This clonotype was found once. The chain employs TRBV6-6 and TRBJ2-7; 9 bases line up with TRBD1. This CDR3 has 16 residues. Losses at the gene ends were 7 bases for V and 4 bases for J; bases not matched to a gene: 14. Germline CDR1 and CDR2: MNHNY and SVGAGI (reference sequence). The CDR3 region is CASKKTAGQGSYEQYF. The CDR3 nucleotides are TGTGCCAGCAAAAAAACCGCGGGACAGGGAAGTTACGAGCAGTACTTC.

This sequence joins TRBV7-2 and TRBJ1-4; weak D call: TRBD1 (5 bases). The CDR3 is made up of 13 amino acids. Germline CDR1 reads SGHTA; CDR2 reads FQGNSA. The V and J ends lost 5 bases and 8 bases respectively, with 12 bases between them. In DNA form, the CDR3 reads TGTGCCAGCAGCCTTCCGGGGGTCGAAAAACTGTTTTTT. This codes for CASSLPGVEKLFF.

The chain couples TRBV29-1 to TRBJ2-3, with D possibly being TRBD2 (6 bases). The length of the CDR3 is 14 residues. Germline V gene lookup returns CDR1 SQVTM and CDR2 ANQGSEA. Trimming removed 5 bases at V and 2 bases at J, with 14 bases between. CDR3 protein: CSVPGRRVTDTQYF. The CDR3 nucleotides are TGCAGCGTTCCAGGGAGGCGAGTCACAGATACGCAGTATTTT.

The chain recombines TRBV7-9 with TRBJ1-1; no clear D gene. From germline, CDR1 is SEHNR and CDR2 FQNEAQ (reference sequence). Trimming stripped 1 base from V and 3 bases from J, with 3 bases between. CDR3 length: 12 residues. The CDR3 region has the DNA TGTGCCAGCAGCTTAGAGCACACTGAAGCTTTCTTT. Translating it yields CASSLEHTEAFF.

The CDR3 here is CSVDARNNEQFF. CDR3 nucleotide sequence: TGCAGCGTTGACGCGCGCAACAATGAGCAGTTCTTC. V is TRBV29-1 and J is TRBJ2-1, with D hard to call. CDR3 size: 12 residues. Trimming took off 3 bases at V and 5 bases at J, with 8 bases between the two ends. Germline V gene data show CDR1 as SQVTM and CDR2 as ANQGSEA.

This clonotype has only a few counts. J is TRBJ1-1 and V is TRBV20-1, with 9 bases fitting TRBD1. The germline V gene has CDR1 DFQATT and CDR2 SNEGSKA (reference sequence). V was pared by 7 bases and J by 5 bases, with 5 bases of the junction left unmatched. This CDR3 spans 12 amino acids. The CDR3 DNA reads as TGCAGTGGGAGACAGGGGGGGACTGAAGCTTTCTTT. This sequence encodes CSGRQGGTEAFF.

The chain is built from TRBV25-1 and TRBJ2-6; TRBD1 or TRBD2 may be the D gene (5 bases each). The germline V gene encodes CDR1 MGHDK and CDR2 SYGVNS. This CDR3 has 15 residues. With 6 bases removed from V and 4 bases from J, the gap between germline ends came to 13 bases. The CDR3 region has the DNA TGTGCCAGCAGCCCAGGGACCAGCGGGGCCAACGTCCTGACTTTC. This sequence encodes CASSPGTSGANVLTF.

The chain couples TRBV25-1 to TRBJ2-7, with D uncertain. The CDR3 has 11 amino acids. The V end was cut by 1 base, the J end by 5 bases, with 3 bases between. The germline V gene has CDR1 MGHDK and CDR2 SYGVNS. As DNA, the CDR3 is TGTGCCAGCAGTGAATGGAACGAGCAGTACTTC. Protein sequence: CASSEWNEQYF.

The chain is built from TRBV4-3 and TRBJ2-2; possibly TRBD2 for D (6 bases). CDR1 LGHNA and CDR2 YSLEER come from the germline V gene. Between the trimmed V and J ends, which lost 4 bases and 4 bases, there was a span of 10 bases. This CDR3 contains 14 residues. The CDR3 DNA reads TGCGCCAGCAGCCCCGGCGGGACCACCGGGGAGCTGTTTTTT. Its protein product is CASSPGGTTGELFF.